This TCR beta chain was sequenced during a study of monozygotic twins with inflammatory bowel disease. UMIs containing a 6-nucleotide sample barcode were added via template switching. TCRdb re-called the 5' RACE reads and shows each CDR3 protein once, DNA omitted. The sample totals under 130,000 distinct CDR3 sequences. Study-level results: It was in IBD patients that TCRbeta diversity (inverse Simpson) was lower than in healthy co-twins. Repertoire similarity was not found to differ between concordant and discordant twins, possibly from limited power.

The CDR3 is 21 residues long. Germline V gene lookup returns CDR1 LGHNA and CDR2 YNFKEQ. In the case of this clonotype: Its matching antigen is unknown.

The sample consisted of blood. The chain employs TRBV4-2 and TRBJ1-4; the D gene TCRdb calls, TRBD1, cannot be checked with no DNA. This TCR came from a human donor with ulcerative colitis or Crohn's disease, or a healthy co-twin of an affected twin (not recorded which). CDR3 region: CASSGRPPITLGMSANEKLFF.